Each of the 7 T cell receptor beta chains below was sequenced from the same sample in a study of OX40 agonist ivuxolimab in advanced cancers. Some clones are missing from TCRdb's copy, which holds only in-frame ones; the method was immunoSEQ multiplex PCR. This table has tens of thousands of clones, roughly 87% appearing once. Material: CD4+ or CD8+ T cells sorted from blood, obtained in a trial of the OX40 agonist ivuxolimab. These receptors came from an adult with an advanced solid tumor such as melanoma, head and neck, liver or kidney cancer.

This chain uses TRBV7-8 with TRBJ1-4; D gene unclear. V lost 4 bases, J lost 0 bases, and 9 bases lay in between. The germline V gene encodes CDR1 SGHVS and CDR2 FQNEAQ. The CDR3 is 15 amino acids. The CDR3 DNA reads as TGTGCCAGCAGCTCTAGACCGTCAACTAATGAAAAACTGTTTTTT. This gives the protein CASSSRPSTNEKLFF.

V usage is TRBV6-6 and J usage is TRBJ1-1; 9 bases are shared with TRBD1. CDR1 is MNHNY, CDR2 SVGAGI, per germline (reference sequence). V was pared by 6 bases and J by 3 bases, with 8 bases of the junction left unmatched. There are 15 residues in the CDR3. The CDR3 DNA reads TGTGCCAGCAGGCCCAGGACAGGGGCATACACTGAAGCTTTCTTT. Translated, it gives CASRPRTGAYTEAFF.

The chain has TRBV21-1 and TRBJ2-7; the table gives TRBD2 as D, unverified against the DNA. TRBV21-1 is a pseudogene segment. The CDR3 is 14 amino acids. The CDR3 here is CASRGLAGVYEQYF. CDR3 bases: TGTGCCAGCCGAGGACTAGCGGGAGTCTACGAGCAGTACTTC.

The chain links TRBV19 to TRBJ1-5, with D tentatively TRBD1 (6 bases). The ends were cut back, 7 bases at V and 2 bases at J, with 15 bases in the middle. Per germline, CDR1 LNHDA and CDR2 SQIVND (reference sequence). The CDR3 loop spans 15 amino acids. For the CDR3, the DNA is TGTGCCAGTAATGGGGGGGCTAAGGGCAATCAGCCCCAGCATTTT. This translates into CASNGGAKGNQPQHF. Supplemented by reference TRBV19 and TRBJ1-5, the full variable domain reads DGGITQSPKYLFRKEGQNVTLSCEQNLNHDAMYWYRQDPGQGLRLIYYSQIVNDFQKGDIAEGYSVSREKKESFPLTVTSAQKNPTAFYLCASNGGAKGNQPQHFGDGTRLSIL.

The gene calls are TRBV7-8 and TRBJ1-5, with D possibly matching TRBD1 (6 bases). There are 16 residues in the CDR3. Trimming removed 4 bases from V and 0 bases from J, with 13 bases in between. Germline V CDR1 and CDR2: SGHVS, FQNEAQ. DNA for the CDR3: TGTGCCAGCAGCTCTGGACAGATCTATAGCAATCAGCCCCAGCATTTT. Encoded protein: CASSSGQIYSNQPQHF. The full variable domain, rest sourced from reference TRBV7-8 and TRBJ1-5, is GAGVSQSPRYKVAKRGQDVALRCDPISGHVSLFWYQQALGQGPEFLTYFQNEAQLDKSGLPSDRFFAERPEGSVSTLKIQRTQQEDSAVYLCASSSGQIYSNQPQHFGDGTRLSIL.

The chain recombines TRBV19 with TRBJ1-5; no reliable D call. V lost 5 bases to trimming and J lost 0 bases, with 11 bases between them. The CDR3 runs to 15 residues. CDR1 and CDR2 (germline): LNHDA, SQIVND (reference sequence). In DNA, the CDR3 is TGTGCCAGTAGTCCCCACATGGGTAGCAATCAGCCCCAGCATTTT. It encodes CASSPHMGSNQPQHF.

The chain recombines TRBV6-1 with TRBJ2-1; TRBD2 agrees at 10 bases. Germline values: CDR1 MNHNS, CDR2 SASEGT. The CDR3 sequence is 15 residues long. V lost 8 bases, J lost 8 bases, and 12 bases stayed unmatched. The CDR3 region has the DNA TGTGCCAGCGGACCTCTAGCGGGAGTATGGTATGAGCAGTTCTTC. It yields the protein CASGPLAGVWYEQFF.